This T cell receptor (beta chain) was recovered during a study of blood T cell repertoires in COVID-19. Overall study context: Sites across the United States, Italy and Spain contributed samples from acute and convalescent COVID-19. T cells, B-cell-depleted T cells, or PBMCs provided the cDNA or gDNA that served as material.

In the original processing: Reference gene primer amplification gave estimated nucleated cell counts. The protocol was immunoSEQ multiplex PCR, while the TCRdb copy is restricted to in-frame clones and leaves out a portion. Clone size and the V and J calls come from that table; the DNA yielded D and trimming. The table has some 390,000 clones, approximately 86% seen once. Germline CDR1 MGHDK, CDR2 SYGVNS. The CDR3 spans 14 residues. V was trimmed by 9 bases and J by 0 bases, leaving 12 bases between them. Sequencing was performed on peripheral blood. The TCR was taken from a human donor in a cohort sampled during active COVID-19. The V and J genes are TRBV25-1 and TRBJ1-3; D is unclear. CDR3: CASSLGGSGNTIYF. In nucleotides, the CDR3 is TGTGCCAGTAGTCTAGGTGGCTCTGGAAACACCATATATTTT.